This entry describes one TCR beta chain. A few counts support this clonotype. Which antigen it targets is not known. No much larger clone exists at a distance of one base, and base qualities are not known. The CDR3, cysteine through phenylalanine, is 15 amino acids long. CDR3 DNA is the only sequence kept; it has 45 bases, read in frame from the first base. CDR1 SGHDN and CDR2 FVKESK were looked up in the germline V gene. V gives up 5 bases and J gives up 2 bases, and the segment between their germline ends measures 14 bases. The source of the sample is a study of T-cell memory formation after mild COVID-19 (dated by TCRdb to 2020 to 2022). The study in broad terms: Most TCR sequence clusters were specific to one of the two donors. In two donors, T-cell clones that expanded and contracted after mild COVID-19 were followed by sequencing TCRalpha and TCRbeta repertoires longitudinally. The cohort comprised two young, previously healthy adult volunteers, one female and one male.

Ficoll-Paque density gradient centrifugation was used to isolate PBMCs. Sequencer: Illumina NovaSeq 6000. cDNA libraries for TCRalpha and TCRbeta were prepared by 5'RACE using constant-segment primers, with sample barcodes and unique molecular identifiers added. RNA was extracted from every sample with Trizol reagent. Amplification of the libraries took two PCR steps, and the second step added a second sample barcode plus Illumina TruSeq adapters. Libraries were sequenced on an Illumina NovaSeq with 2 x 150 bp paired-end reads. Turning to the authors' computational methods: The reads were demultiplexed and collapsed into UMI-guided consensus sequences using migec v1.2.7. Using mixcr v2.1.11, UMI consensuses were aligned to TRA and TRB V and J templates and then assembled into clonotypes. A clonotype was counted as expanded or contracted only when both edgeR and NoisET called the clonotype significant, with the noise models trained on biological replicates. For edgeR calls, a false discovery rate-adjusted p below 0.01 and a log2 fold-change threshold of 1 were applied. As an exploratory analysis of dynamics, max-normalized trajectories of the 1000 most abundant clonotypes were examined with PCA combined with hierarchical clustering. Separately sequenced CD4+ and CD8+ repertoires were used to assign the CD4 or CD8 phenotype of responding clones. TCRdb reanalyzed the raw reads on its own, using fastp at Q25 for trimming and MiXCR for clone calling, and kept in-frame beta chains. Rows with a matching CDR3 protein are joined into one entry that keeps the most common DNA and genes. For this entry, the V and J calls and clone size follow TCRdb and not the study's own pipeline. Across this sample there are about 140,000 distinct CDR3 sequences, with roughly 6.2% seen only once. Clones ranked in the top ten supply around 1.9% of the sample.

Study-wide conclusions, independent of this receptor: Some responding clones were detected in pre-infection memory, which suggested that pre-existing cross-reactive memory T cells had joined the SARS-CoV-2 response. From day 15 to 85, contracting clones showed balanced CD4/CD8 phenotypes, whereas a second wave of clones that expanded from day 15 to 37 leaned towards CD4+. Contracting CD4+ clones were found mainly in CM and EM memory subsets, while CD8+ clones were enriched in EMRA. The study included only a couple of mild cases, and larger cohorts that include severe cases with pre-infection samples were judged to be necessary. Whether the second-wave clones peaking on day 37 were SARS-CoV-2 specific was not confirmed.

Material: PBMCs or a T cell subset sorted from them (not recorded which). This TCR came from an adult woman who had mild COVID-19 (a few samples of this study predate the infection). The sample titles of this study are shuffled in the database, so cell type and time point are left out; the donor was told from shared clones. The chain is assembled from TRBV14 and TRBJ2-3; no D gene call is confident. At the DNA level, the sequence is TGTGCCAGCAGCGAATGGGCAGCGAACACAGATACGCAGTATTTT. This yields the protein CASSEWAANTDTQYF.